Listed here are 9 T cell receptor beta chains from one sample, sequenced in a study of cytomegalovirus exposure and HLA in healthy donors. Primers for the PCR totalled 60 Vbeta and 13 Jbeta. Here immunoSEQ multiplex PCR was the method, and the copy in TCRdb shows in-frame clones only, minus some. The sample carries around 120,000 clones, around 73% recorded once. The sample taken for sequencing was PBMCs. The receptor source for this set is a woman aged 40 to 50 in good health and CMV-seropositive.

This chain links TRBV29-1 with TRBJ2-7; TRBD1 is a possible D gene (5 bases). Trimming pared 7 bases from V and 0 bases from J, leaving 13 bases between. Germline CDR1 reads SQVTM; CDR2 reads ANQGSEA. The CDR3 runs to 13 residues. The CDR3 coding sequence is TGCAGCGCCTTACAGGAGACCTCCTACGAGCAGTACTTC. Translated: CSALQETSYEQYF.

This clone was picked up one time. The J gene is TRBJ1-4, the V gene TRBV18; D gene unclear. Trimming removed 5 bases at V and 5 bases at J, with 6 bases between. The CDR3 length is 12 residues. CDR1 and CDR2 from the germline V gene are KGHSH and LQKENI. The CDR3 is CASSNRNEKLFF. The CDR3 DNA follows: TGTGCCAGCTCAAATAGAAATGAAAAACTGTTTTTT.

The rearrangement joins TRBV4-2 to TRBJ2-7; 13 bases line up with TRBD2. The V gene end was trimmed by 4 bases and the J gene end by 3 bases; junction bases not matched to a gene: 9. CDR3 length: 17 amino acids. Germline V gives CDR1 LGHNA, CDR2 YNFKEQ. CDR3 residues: CASSRQGTSGDLYEQYF. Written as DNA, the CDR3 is TGTGCCAGCAGCCGACAAGGGACTAGCGGGGATCTCTACGAGCAGTACTTC.

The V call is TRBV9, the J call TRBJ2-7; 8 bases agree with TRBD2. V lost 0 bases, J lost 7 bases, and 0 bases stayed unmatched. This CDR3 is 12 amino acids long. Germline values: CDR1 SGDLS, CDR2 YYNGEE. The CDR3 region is CASSVVAGEQYF. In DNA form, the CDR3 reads TGTGCCAGCAGCGTAGTAGCGGGGGAGCAGTACTTC.

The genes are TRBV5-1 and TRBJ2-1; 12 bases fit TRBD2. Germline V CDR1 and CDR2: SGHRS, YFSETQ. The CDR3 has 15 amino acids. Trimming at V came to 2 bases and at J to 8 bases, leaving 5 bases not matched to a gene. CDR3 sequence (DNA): TGCGCCAGCAGCTTAGGTCTAGCGGGGGGGGATGAGCAGTTCTTC. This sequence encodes CASSLGLAGGDEQFF. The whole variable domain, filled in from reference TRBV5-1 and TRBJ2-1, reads KAGVTQTPRYLIKTRGQQVTLSCSPISGHRSVSWYQQTPGQGLQFLFEYFSETQRNKGNFPGRFSGRQFSNSRSEMNVSTLELGDSALYLCASSLGLAGGDEQFFGPGTRLTVL.

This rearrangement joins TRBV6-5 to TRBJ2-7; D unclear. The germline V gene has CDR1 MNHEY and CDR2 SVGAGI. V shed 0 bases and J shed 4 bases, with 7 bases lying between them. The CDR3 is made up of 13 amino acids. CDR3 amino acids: CASSYSTGYEQYF. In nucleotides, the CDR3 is TGTGCCAGCAGTTACTCGACCGGGTACGAGCAGTACTTC.

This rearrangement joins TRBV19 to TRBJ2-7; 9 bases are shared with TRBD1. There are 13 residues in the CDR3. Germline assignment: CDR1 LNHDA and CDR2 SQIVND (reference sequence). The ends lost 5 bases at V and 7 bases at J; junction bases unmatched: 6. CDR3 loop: CASSEQGAGEQYF. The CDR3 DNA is TGTGCCAGTAGTGAACAGGGGGCGGGAGAGCAGTACTTC. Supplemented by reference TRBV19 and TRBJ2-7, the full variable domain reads DGGITQSPKYLFRKEGQNVTLSCEQNLNHDAMYWYRQDPGQGLRLIYYSQIVNDFQKGDIAEGYSVSREKKESFPLTVTSAQKNPTAFYLCASSEQGAGEQYFGPGTRLTVT.

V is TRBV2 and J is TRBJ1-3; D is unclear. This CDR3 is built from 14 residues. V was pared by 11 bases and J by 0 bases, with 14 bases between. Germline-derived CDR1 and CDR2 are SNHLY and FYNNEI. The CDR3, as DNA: TGTGCCCGCCGGCAGGTTAACTCTGGAAACACCATATATTTT. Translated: CARRQVNSGNTIYF. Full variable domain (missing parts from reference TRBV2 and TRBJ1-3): EPEVTQTPSHQVTQMGQEVILRCVPISNHLYFYWYRQILGQKVEFLVSFYNNEISEKSEIFDDQFSVERPDGSNFTLKIRSTKLEDSAMYFCARRQVNSGNTIYFGEGSWLTVV.

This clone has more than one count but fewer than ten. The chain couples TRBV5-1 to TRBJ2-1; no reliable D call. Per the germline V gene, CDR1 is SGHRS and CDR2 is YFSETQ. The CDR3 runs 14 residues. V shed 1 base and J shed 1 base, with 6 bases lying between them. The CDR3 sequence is CASSLTTSYNEQFF. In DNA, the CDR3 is TGCGCCAGCAGCTTGACCACATCCTACAATGAGCAGTTCTTC.